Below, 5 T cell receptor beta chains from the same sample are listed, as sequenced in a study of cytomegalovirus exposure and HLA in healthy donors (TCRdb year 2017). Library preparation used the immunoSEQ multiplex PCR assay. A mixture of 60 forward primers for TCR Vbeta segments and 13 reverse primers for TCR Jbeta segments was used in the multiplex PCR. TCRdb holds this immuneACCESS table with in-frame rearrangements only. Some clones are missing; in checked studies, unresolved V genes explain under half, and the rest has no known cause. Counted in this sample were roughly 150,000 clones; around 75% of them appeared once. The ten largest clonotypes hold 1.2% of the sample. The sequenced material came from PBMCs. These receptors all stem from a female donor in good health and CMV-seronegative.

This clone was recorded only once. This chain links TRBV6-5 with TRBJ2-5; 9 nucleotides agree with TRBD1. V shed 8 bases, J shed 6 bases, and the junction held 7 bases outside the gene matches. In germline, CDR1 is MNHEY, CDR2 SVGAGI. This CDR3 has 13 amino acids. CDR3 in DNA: TGTGCCAGCGGGCCAGGACAGGGGAAGACCCAGTACTTC. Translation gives CASGPGQGKTQYF.

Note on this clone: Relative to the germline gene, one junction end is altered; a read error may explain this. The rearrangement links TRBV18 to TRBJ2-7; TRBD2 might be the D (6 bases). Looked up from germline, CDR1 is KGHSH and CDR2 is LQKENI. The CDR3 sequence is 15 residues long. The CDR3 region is CASSPTLRDSDEQYF. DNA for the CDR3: TGTGCCAGCTCACCAACCCTGAGGGACTCCGACGAGCAGTACTTC. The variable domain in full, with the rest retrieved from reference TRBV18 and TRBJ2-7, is NAGVMQNPRHLVRRRGQEARLRCSPMKGHSHVYWYRQLPEEGLKFMVYLQKENIIDESGMPKERFSAEFPKEGPSILRIQQVVRGDSAAYFCASSPTLRDSDEQYFGPGTRLTVT.

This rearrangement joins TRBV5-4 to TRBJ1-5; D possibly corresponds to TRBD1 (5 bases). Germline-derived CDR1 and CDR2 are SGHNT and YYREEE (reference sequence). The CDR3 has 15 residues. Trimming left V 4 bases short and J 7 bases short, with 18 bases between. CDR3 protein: CASSPSPTVGQPQHF. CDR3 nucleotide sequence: TGTGCCAGCAGCCCCTCGCCGACAGTAGGACAGCCCCAGCATTTT.

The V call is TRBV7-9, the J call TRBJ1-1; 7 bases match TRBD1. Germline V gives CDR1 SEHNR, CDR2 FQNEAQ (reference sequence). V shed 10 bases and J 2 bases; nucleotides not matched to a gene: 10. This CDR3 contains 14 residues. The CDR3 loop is CATDRQRGNTEAFF. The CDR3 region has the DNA TGTGCCACGGACAGGCAGAGGGGAAACACTGAAGCTTTCTTT. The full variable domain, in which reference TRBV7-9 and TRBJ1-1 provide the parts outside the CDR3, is DTGVSQNPRHKITKRGQNVTFRCDPISEHNRLYWYRQTLGQGPEFLTYFQNEAQLEKSRLLSDRFSAERPKGSFSTLEIQRTEQGDSAMYLCATDRQRGNTEAFFGQGTRLTVV.

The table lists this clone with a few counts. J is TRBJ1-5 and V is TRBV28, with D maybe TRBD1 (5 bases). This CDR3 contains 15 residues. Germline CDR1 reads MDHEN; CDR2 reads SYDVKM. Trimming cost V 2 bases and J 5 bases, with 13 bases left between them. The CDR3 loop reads CASSLTNRRDQPQHF. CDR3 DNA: TGTGCCAGCAGTTTAACGAATCGCAGGGATCAGCCCCAGCATTTT.